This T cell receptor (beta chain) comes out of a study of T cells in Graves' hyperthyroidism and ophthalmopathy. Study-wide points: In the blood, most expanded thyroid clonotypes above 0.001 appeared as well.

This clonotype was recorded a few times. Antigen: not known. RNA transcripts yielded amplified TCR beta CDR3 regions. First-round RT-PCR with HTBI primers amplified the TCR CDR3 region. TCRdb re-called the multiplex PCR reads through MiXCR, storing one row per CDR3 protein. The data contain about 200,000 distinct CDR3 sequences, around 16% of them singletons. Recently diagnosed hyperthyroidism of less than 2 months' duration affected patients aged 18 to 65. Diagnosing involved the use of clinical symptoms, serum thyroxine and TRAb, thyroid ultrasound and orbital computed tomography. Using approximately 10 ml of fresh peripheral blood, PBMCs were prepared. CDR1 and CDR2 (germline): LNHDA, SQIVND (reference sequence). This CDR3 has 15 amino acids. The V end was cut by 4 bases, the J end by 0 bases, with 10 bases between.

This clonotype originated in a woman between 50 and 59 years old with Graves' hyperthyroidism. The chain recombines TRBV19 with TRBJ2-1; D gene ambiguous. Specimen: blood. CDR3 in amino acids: CASSSTASSYNEQFF. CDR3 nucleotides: TGTGCCAGTAGTAGCACGGCAAGCTCCTACAATGAGCAGTTCTTC. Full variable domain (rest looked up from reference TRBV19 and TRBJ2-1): DGGITQSPKYLFRKEGQNVTLSCEQNLNHDAMYWYRQDPGQGLRLIYYSQIVNDFQKGDIAEGYSVSREKKESFPLTVTSAQKNPTAFYLCASSSTASSYNEQFFGPGTRLTVL.